This T cell receptor (beta chain) was sequenced in a study of cytomegalovirus exposure and HLA in healthy donors. Points from the study as a whole: A subsequent analysis found that TCR clusters from the first cohort also tended to co-occur in the 120 validation repertoires, with around 94% of cluster scores above 0. Across donors, most TCRs were seen rarely, yet some public ones were widespread.

Trimming took 3 bases from V and 0 from J; bases not matched to a gene: 6. In germline, CDR1 is LGHNA, CDR2 YNFKEQ. This CDR3 is built from 16 residues. Remarks on this clone: Its specificity is unknown. With only one base between it and a far larger clone, this is likely a read error.

TCRdb's table, derived via immunoSEQ multiplex PCR, lists solely in-frame clones and lacks some. There are 150,000 to 200,000 clones in the sample; about 81% occur only once, and 1% to 1.5% lies in the top ten. The chain uses TRBV4-2 and TRBJ1-2, with 8 bases matching TRBD1. The sequence was obtained from a woman younger than 45 in good health and CMV-seronegative. The source material was PBMCs. CDR3 nucleotide sequence: TGTGCCAGCAGCCAGGCCGGGACAGGATCTAACTATGGCTACACCTTC. Protein sequence: CASSQAGTGSNYGYTF.